The sequence of this TCR beta chain was determined in a study of T cells expressing NK-cell markers. Regarding the study as a whole: Several donors' CD3+CD56-NKG2C+ cells were dominated by the same clonotypes. NKG2C+ dominant clonotypes from over five donors made up roughly 1.0-8% of CD8+ T cells.

The CDR3 contains 16 residues. Making the TCR beta cDNA relied on 5'RACE template switching with UMIs. For each CDR3 protein, TCRdb gives one entry from its re-call of the 5' RACE reads, without DNA. This sample's table reports about 260,000 distinct CDR3 sequences. Comment on this clonotype: Its antigen is currently unknown.

Specimen: blood T cells: a sorted CD56 or NKG2C T cell subset, CD4+ or CD8+ T cells, or bulk PBMC T cells (not recorded which). The chain carries TRBV12-3 or TRBV12-4 and TRBJ2-7. The sequence was collected from a woman aged 18-70 years in good health. This CDR3 is CASSVVWILTLIEQYF.